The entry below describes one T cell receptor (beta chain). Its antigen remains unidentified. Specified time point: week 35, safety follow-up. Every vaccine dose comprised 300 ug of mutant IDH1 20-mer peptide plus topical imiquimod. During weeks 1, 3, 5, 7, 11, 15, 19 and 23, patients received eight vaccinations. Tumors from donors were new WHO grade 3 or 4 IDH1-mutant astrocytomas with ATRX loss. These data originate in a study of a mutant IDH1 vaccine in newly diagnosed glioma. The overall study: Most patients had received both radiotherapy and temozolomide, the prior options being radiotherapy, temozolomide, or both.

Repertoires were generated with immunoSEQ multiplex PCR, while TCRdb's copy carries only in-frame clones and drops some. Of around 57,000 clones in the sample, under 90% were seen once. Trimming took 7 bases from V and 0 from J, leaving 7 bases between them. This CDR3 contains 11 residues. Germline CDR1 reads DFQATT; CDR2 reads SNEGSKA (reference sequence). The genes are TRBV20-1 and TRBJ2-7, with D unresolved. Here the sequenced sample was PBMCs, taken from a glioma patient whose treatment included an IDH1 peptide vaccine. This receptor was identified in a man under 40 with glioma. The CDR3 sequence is CSVQISYEQYF. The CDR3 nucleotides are TGCAGTGTCCAGATCTCCTACGAGCAGTACTTC.